This T cell receptor beta chain was sequenced in a study of blood T cells in healthy people across ages. This clonotype was seen only a few times. Its target is unknown. Study findings and constraints: TCR beta diversity was tightly associated with the proportion of naive T cells.

V lost 4 bases to trimming and J lost 5 bases; unmatched junction nucleotides: 10. Germline lookup yields CDR1 SGHRS and CDR2 YFSETQ. This CDR3 spans 18 amino acids. A sample-barcoded 5' primer and a J-beta primer mix were used in a second PCR of about 7 to 11 cycles. TCRdb independently ran MiXCR on the 5' RACE reads; one entry per CDR3 protein. The sample yields 1.5 million to 2 million distinct CDR3 sequences, roughly 28% seen once. The chain links TRBV5-1 to TRBJ2-3; 16 bases are a match to TRBD2. The sequencing sample was made of blood. The TCR originated in a woman aged 30 to 39 in good health. The CDR3 loop reads CASSDAGTSGRAGDTQYF. The DNA for the CDR3 is TGCGCCAGCAGCGACGCCGGGACTAGCGGGAGGGCGGGAGATACGCAGTATTTT.